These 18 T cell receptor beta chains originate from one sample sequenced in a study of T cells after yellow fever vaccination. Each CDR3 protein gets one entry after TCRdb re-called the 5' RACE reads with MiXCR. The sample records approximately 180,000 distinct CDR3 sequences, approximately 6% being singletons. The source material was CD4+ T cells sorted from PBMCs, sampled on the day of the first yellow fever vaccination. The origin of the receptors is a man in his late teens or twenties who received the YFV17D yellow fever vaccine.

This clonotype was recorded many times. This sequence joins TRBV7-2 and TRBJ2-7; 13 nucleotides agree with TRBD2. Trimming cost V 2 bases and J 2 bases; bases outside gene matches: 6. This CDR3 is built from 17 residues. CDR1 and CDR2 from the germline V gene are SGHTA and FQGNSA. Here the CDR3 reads CASSLRDTSGGAYEQYF. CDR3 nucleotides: TGTGCCAGCAGCTTACGGGACACTAGCGGGGGGGCCTACGAGCAGTACTTC.

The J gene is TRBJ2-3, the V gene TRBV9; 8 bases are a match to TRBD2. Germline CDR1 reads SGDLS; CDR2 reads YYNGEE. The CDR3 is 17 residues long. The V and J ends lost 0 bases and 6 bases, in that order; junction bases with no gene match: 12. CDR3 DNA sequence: TGTGCCAGCAGCGTAGTTACTGGCGGGGGGTTGACTGATACGCAGTATTTT. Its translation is CASSVVTGGGLTDTQYF.

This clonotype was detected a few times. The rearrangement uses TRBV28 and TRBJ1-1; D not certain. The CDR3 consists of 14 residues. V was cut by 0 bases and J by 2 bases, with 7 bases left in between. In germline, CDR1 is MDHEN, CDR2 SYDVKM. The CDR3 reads CASSLWAPNTEAFF. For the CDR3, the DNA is TGTGCCAGCAGTTTATGGGCCCCAAACACTGAAGCTTTCTTT.

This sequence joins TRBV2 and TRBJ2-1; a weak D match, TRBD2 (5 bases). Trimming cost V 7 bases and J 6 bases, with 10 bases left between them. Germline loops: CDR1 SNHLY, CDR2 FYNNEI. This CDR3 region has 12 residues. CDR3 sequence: CASKNSGNEQFF. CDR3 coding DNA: TGTGCCAGCAAAAACAGCGGCAATGAGCAGTTCTTC.

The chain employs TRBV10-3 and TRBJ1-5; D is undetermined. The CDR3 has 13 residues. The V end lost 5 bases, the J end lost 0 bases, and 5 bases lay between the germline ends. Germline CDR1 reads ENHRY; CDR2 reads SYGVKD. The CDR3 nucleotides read TGTGCCATCAGTATCTATAGCAATCAGCCCCAGCATTTT. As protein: CAISIYSNQPQHF.

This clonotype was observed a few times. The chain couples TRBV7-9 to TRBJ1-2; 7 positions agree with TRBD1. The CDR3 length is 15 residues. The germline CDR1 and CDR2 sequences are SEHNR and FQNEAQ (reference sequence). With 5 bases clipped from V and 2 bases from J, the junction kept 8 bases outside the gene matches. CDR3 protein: CASSRPGQENYGYTF. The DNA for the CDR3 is TGTGCCAGCAGCCGCCCCGGACAGGAGAACTATGGCTACACCTTC.

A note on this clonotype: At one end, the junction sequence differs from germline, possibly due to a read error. The DNA for the CDR3 is TGTTCCAGCAGTCTAGGTGGGGAAGCTTTCTTT. Translated, it gives CSSSLGGEAFF. This sequence joins TRBV7-9 and TRBJ1-1; D gene uncertain. CDR3 length equals 11 residues. Germline V gives CDR1 SEHNR, CDR2 FQNEAQ (reference sequence).

CDR3 sequence reads: CASSLAGTGESGANVLTF. CDR3 DNA: TGTGCCAGCAGTTTAGCCGGGACAGGGGAAAGTGGGGCCAACGTCCTGACTTTC. The V call is TRBV28, the J call TRBJ2-6; 10 bases are a match to TRBD1. The CDR3 runs 18 residues. The V and J ends lost 2 bases and 3 bases, in that order; junction bases with no gene match: 7. Germline assignment: CDR1 MDHEN and CDR2 SYDVKM.

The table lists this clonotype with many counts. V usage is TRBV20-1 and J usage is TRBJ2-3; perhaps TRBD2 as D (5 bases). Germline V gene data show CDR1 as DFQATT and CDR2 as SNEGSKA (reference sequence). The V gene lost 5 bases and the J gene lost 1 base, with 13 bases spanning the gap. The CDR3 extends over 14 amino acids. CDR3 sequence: CSAPIGVGTDTQYF. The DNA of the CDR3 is TGCAGTGCTCCCATCGGGGTTGGCACAGATACGCAGTATTTT.

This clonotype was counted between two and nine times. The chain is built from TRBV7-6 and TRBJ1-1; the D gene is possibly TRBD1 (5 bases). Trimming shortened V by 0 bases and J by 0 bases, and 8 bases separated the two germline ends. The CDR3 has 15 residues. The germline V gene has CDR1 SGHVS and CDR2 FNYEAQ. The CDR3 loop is CASSLAGRMNTEAFF. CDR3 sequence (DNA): TGTGCCAGCAGCTTAGCGGGGCGAATGAACACTGAAGCTTTCTTT.

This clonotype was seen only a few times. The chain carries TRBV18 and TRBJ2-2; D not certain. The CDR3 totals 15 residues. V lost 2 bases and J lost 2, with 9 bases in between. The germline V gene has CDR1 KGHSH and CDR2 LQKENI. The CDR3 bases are TGTGCCAGCTCACCAGATCTTGGCAACACCGGGGAGCTGTTTTTT. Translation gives CASSPDLGNTGELFF.

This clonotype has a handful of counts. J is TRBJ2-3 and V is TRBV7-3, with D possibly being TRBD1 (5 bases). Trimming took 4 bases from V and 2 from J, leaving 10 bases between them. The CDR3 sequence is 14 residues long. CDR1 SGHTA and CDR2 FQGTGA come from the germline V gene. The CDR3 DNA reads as TGTGCCAGCAGCTCAAGGGGTGCCACAGATACGCAGTATTTT. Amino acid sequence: CASSSRGATDTQYF.

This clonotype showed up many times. The CDR3 spells CASSTMNRGRTDTQYF. In nucleotides, the CDR3 is TGTGCCAGCAGTACGATGAATAGGGGTCGCACAGATACGCAGTATTTT. The chain is built from TRBV6-5 and TRBJ2-3; TRBD1 might be the D (5 bases). The CDR3 is 16 residues long. The V gene lost 5 bases and the J gene lost 1 base, with 16 bases spanning the gap. CDR1 and CDR2 (germline): MNHEY, SVGAGI.

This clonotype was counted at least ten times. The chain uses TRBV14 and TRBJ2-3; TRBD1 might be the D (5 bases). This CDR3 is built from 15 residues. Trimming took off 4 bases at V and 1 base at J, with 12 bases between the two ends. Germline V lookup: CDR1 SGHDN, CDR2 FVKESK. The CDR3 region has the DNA TGTGCCAGCAGCCGCCTAGGGGTCGGCACAGATACGCAGTATTTT. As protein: CASSRLGVGTDTQYF.

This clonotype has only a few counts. The CDR3 protein is CSARRDTYGYTF. The CDR3 DNA is TGCAGTGCTAGACGGGACACCTATGGCTACACCTTC. The genes are TRBV20-1 and TRBJ1-2; D is possibly TRBD1 (6 bases). CDR3 length: 12 amino acids. Trimming removed 2 bases at V and 4 bases at J, with 8 bases between. Per the germline V gene, CDR1 is DFQATT and CDR2 is SNEGSKA (reference sequence).

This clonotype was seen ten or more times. The chain's CDR3 is CSAAGTGGVYTQYF. The CDR3 DNA is TGCAGTGCGGCCGGGACAGGGGGCGTTTATACGCAGTATTTT. The rearrangement joins TRBV20-1 to TRBJ2-3; 12 bases are shared with TRBD1. The germline gives CDR1 DFQATT, CDR2 SNEGSKA (reference sequence). The CDR3 contains 14 residues. The V gene end was trimmed by 6 bases and the J gene end by 7 bases; junction bases not matched to a gene: 8.

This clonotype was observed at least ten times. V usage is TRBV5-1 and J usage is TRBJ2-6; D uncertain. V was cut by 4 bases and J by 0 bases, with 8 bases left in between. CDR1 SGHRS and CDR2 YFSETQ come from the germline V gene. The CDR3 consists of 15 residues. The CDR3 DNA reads TGCGCCAGCAGCCTAGGAAGCTCTGGGGCCAACGTCCTGACTTTC. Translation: CASSLGSSGANVLTF.

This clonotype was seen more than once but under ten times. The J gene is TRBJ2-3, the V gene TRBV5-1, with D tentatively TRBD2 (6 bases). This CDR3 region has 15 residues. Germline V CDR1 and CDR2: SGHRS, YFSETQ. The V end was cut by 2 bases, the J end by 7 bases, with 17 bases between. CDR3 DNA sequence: TGCGCCAGCAGCTTCGGAGTAGCGGACCCACATACGCAGTATTTT. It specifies CASSFGVADPHTQYF.